Listed here are 26 T cell receptor beta chains from one sample, sequenced in a study of regulatory T cells in long-lasting Graves disease. TCR beta libraries were built with iRepertoire HTBI primers and Arm-PCR of CDR3 regions. TCRdb re-called the multiplex PCR reads with MiXCR, one entry per CDR3 protein. This repertoire shows 300,000 to 400,000 distinct CDR3 sequences, more than 15% found once; its top ten account for more than 35%. Documented time point: newly diagnosed GD, antithyroid drugs for less than 3 months. Researchers made the TCR library from RNA that was extracted from PBMCs. The source material was peripheral blood mononuclear cells (PBMCs), sampled at new diagnosis, from a patient treated with antithyroid drugs. These receptors were obtained from a female donor with Graves disease.

This clonotype was recorded at least ten times. The chain has TRBV6-5 and TRBJ2-7; 9 bases are a match to TRBD1. The CDR3 covers 15 residues. Germline CDR1 is MNHEY and CDR2 is SVGAGI. J was trimmed by 7 bases and V by 0 bases; bases with no gene match: 7. The CDR3 spells CASSYSPGQGVEQYF. In DNA form, the CDR3 reads TGTGCCAGCAGTTACTCCCCGGGACAGGGTGTTGAGCAGTACTTC.

The table lists this clonotype with many counts. The CDR3 region has the DNA TGTGCCAGCAGCCAAGTAGCGGGAGAGACAGAAGAGACCCAGTACTTC. As protein: CASSQVAGETEETQYF. The J gene is TRBJ2-5, the V gene TRBV3-1; 9 nucleotides match TRBD2. Trimming at V came to 1 base and at J to 3 bases, leaving 6 bases not matched to a gene. CDR1 and CDR2 (germline): LGHDT, YNNKEL (reference sequence). This CDR3 region has 16 residues.

The table lists this clonotype with many counts. The CDR3 bases are TGTGCCAGCAGTTACGACTCCGGGACAGGGGCGAACACTGAAGCTTTCTTT. Its protein is CASSYDSGTGANTEAFF. The chain combines TRBV6-5 with TRBJ1-1, with 10 bases identical to TRBD1. This CDR3 has 17 amino acids. V was clipped by 2 bases and J by 1 base; unmatched bases: 7. Germline V gene lookup returns CDR1 MNHEY and CDR2 SVGAGI.

At least ten counts were recorded for this clonotype. The chain is built from TRBV28 and TRBJ2-1; 8 bases are shared with TRBD1. The germline V gene has CDR1 MDHEN and CDR2 SYDVKM. V shed 3 bases, J shed 8 bases, and the junction held 15 bases outside the gene matches. The CDR3 length is 17 residues. CDR3 amino acids: CASSFQGAGQLWDEQFF. CDR3 nucleotide sequence: TGTGCCAGCAGTTTCCAGGGGGCCGGACAGCTTTGGGATGAGCAGTTCTTC.

This clonotype occurred many times. The chain employs TRBV5-1 and TRBJ2-7; D is possibly TRBD1 (6 bases). Germline V gene lookup returns CDR1 SGHRS and CDR2 YFSETQ. CDR3 length: 13 residues. V lost 4 bases, J lost 3 bases, and 11 bases lay in between. The CDR3 is CASSTDSYYEQYF. CDR3 sequence (DNA): TGCGCCAGCAGCACGGACAGCTACTACGAGCAGTACTTC.

This clonotype was detected only a few times. This chain links TRBV15 with TRBJ2-4; 8 bases are a match to TRBD2. CDR3 length: 16 amino acids. The germline V gene has CDR1 LNHNV and CDR2 YYDKDF (reference sequence). J was trimmed by 9 bases and V by 5 bases; bases with no gene match: 15. CDR3 DNA sequence: TGTGCCACCAGCCGCGGCACTAGCGGCCCGTCGGGCATTCAGTACTTC. This codes for CATSRGTSGPSGIQYF.

The V call is TRBV20-1, the J call TRBJ1-4, with TRBD1 matching 8 bases. Germline V CDR1 and CDR2: DFQATT, SNEGSKA (reference sequence). J gave up 5 bases and V 3 bases, and 8 bases lay outside the gene matches. CDR3 length: 15 residues. The CDR3 here is CSARGVGDRNEKLFF. For the CDR3, the DNA is TGCAGTGCTAGGGGGGTTGGGGACAGGAATGAAAAACTGTTTTTT.

This clonotype came up a few times. Here the CDR3 DNA reads TGTGCCAGCAGCGCGTGGGCTAGCGGGATGTACGAGCAGTACTTC. Encoded protein: CASSAWASGMYEQYF. The chain joins TRBV7-8 to TRBJ2-7; 9 nucleotides line up with TRBD2. CDR1 and CDR2 (germline): SGHVS, FQNEAQ. The V gene end was trimmed by 5 bases and the J gene end by 4 bases; junction bases not matched to a gene: 9. The CDR3 is 15 amino acids. Looking up the rest from reference TRBV7-8 and TRBJ2-7 gives the full variable domain: GAGVSQSPRYKVAKRGQDVALRCDPISGHVSLFWYQQALGQGPEFLTYFQNEAQLDKSGLPSDRFFAERPEGSVSTLKIQRTQQEDSAVYLCASSAWASGMYEQYFGPGTRLTVT.

This clonotype occurred many times. This chain connects TRBV2 to TRBJ1-5; 10 positions match TRBD1. V shed 8 bases and J 0 bases; nucleotides not matched to a gene: 10. There are 17 residues in the CDR3. Germline V lookup: CDR1 SNHLY, CDR2 FYNNEI. The CDR3: CASSGTGVSYSNQPQHF. DNA of the CDR3: TGTGCCAGCTCCGGGACAGGGGTTTCCTATAGCAATCAGCCCCAGCATTTT.

This clonotype was detected a few times. The chain combines TRBV10-2 with TRBJ2-7, with D possibly being TRBD2 (7 bases). This CDR3 is 12 amino acids long. Trimming removed 6 bases from V and 7 bases from J, with 13 bases in between. The germline V gene has CDR1 WSHSY and CDR2 SAAADI. The CDR3 loop is CASSLGGREQYF. The CDR3 nucleotides read TGCGCCAGCAGCTTGGGGGGGCGGGAGCAGTACTTC.

The table lists this clonotype with many counts. CDR3 protein: CASSGTPNANYGYTF. The CDR3 coding sequence is TGTGCCAGCTCGGGGACGCCAAACGCTAACTATGGCTACACCTTC. The J gene is TRBJ1-2, the V gene TRBV18; D might be TRBD1 (5 bases). V gave up 6 bases and J gave up 0 bases, with 14 bases separating them. CDR1 is KGHSH and CDR2 is LQKENI in the germline V gene. The CDR3 runs to 15 residues. Full variable domain (rest looked up from reference TRBV18 and TRBJ1-2): NAGVMQNPRHLVRRRGQEARLRCSPMKGHSHVYWYRQLPEEGLKFMVYLQKENIIDESGMPKERFSAEFPKEGPSILRIQQVVRGDSAAYFCASSGTPNANYGYTFGSGTRLTVV.

In this sample, this clonotype turned up many times. This chain links TRBV12-3 or TRBV12-4 with TRBJ2-5; no firm D call. This CDR3 has 14 amino acids. The V end lost 3 bases, the J end lost 8 bases, and 16 bases lay between the germline ends. The chain's CDR3 is CASSFDLEPETQYF. CDR3 coding DNA: TGTGCCAGCAGTTTTGACCTCGAACCAGAAACCCAGTACTTC.

This CDR3 is CASSTGTSANYGYTF. The CDR3, as DNA: TGTGCCAGCAGTACAGGGACGTCAGCTAACTATGGCTACACCTTC. This chain connects TRBV28 to TRBJ1-2, with a tentative D call TRBD1 (6 bases). The V gene lost 5 bases and the J gene lost 0 bases, with 13 bases spanning the gap. Germline loops: CDR1 MDHEN, CDR2 SYDVKM. The CDR3 consists of 15 residues.

V is TRBV28 and J is TRBJ2-2, with a possible D match to TRBD1 (8 bases). The CDR3 runs to 17 residues. Deletions cut 5 bases from V and 5 bases from J, with 21 bases between. Germline CDR1 is MDHEN and CDR2 is SYDVKM. CDR3 in DNA: TGTGCCAGCAGTGCAATAGAGACAGGGGAGGGGACCGGGGAGCTGTTTTTT. It is translated as CASSAIETGEGTGELFF. Complete variable domain (other parts from reference TRBV28 and TRBJ2-2): DVKVTQSSRYLVKRTGEKVFLECVQDMDHENMFWYRQDPGLGLRLIYFSYDVKMKEKGDIPEGYSVSREKKERFSLILESASTNQTSMYLCASSAIETGEGTGELFFGEGSRLTVL.

The V call is TRBV7-9, the J call TRBJ1-2, with D possibly TRBD1 on 5 matching bases. This CDR3 region has 15 residues. Germline V CDR1 and CDR2: SEHNR, FQNEAQ (reference sequence). Trimming pared 8 bases from V and 4 bases from J, leaving 20 bases between. The CDR3 DNA reads TGTGCCAGCTCCACCCCCCCGGGACCCATCTATGGCTACACCTTC. It encodes CASSTPPGPIYGYTF.

The chain couples TRBV6-5 to TRBJ1-5; D unclear. Germline V gives CDR1 MNHEY, CDR2 SVGAGI. CDR3 length: 12 residues. The ends were cut back, 2 bases at V and 7 bases at J, with 6 bases in the middle. Here the CDR3 reads CASSYKGQPQHF. CDR3 coding DNA: TGTGCCAGCAGTTACAAGGGCCAGCCCCAGCATTTT.

The table lists this clonotype with many counts. The gene calls are TRBV3-1 and TRBJ2-1, with D tentatively TRBD2 (6 bases). V gave up 0 bases and J gave up 9 bases, with 12 bases separating them. The CDR3 extends over 14 amino acids. Germline CDR1 is LGHDT and CDR2 is YNNKEL (reference sequence). The CDR3, as DNA: TGTGCCAGCAGCCAAGATGTCTCGCGGGGTGAGCAGTTCTTC. Protein sequence: CASSQDVSRGEQFF.

This clonotype occurred many times. The V gene is TRBV19, the J gene TRBJ2-5; no definite D call. V shed 0 bases and J shed 5 bases, with 7 bases lying between them. The germline V gene encodes CDR1 LNHDA and CDR2 SQIVND (reference sequence). The CDR3 runs 13 residues. In nucleotides, the CDR3 is TGTGCCAGTAGTATAGAGTATGATGAGACCCAGTACTTC. This translates into CASSIEYDETQYF.

This clonotype was picked up many times. The chain carries TRBV5-1 and TRBJ1-1, with D unresolved. The germline V and J ends were trimmed by 0 bases and 8 bases, with 8 bases remaining between them. CDR3 size: 12 residues. The germline V gene has CDR1 SGHRS and CDR2 YFSETQ. The CDR3 DNA reads TGCGCCAGCAGCTTGGATCCCCGCGAAGCTTTCTTT. It translates to CASSLDPREAFF.

The J gene is TRBJ2-7, the V gene TRBV18; no definite D call. Germline values: CDR1 KGHSH, CDR2 LQKENI. This CDR3 is built from 17 residues. V lost 6 bases and J 5 bases, leaving 26 bases between the germline ends. CDR3 region: CASSSYIAAQPKDEQYF. The CDR3 DNA reads as TGTGCCAGCTCGTCTTATATTGCTGCTCAACCTAAGGACGAGCAGTACTTC.

Ten or more counts support this clonotype. V usage is TRBV5-1 and J usage is TRBJ2-1; TRBD2 matches 9 bases. The CDR3 totals 18 residues. Germline assignment: CDR1 SGHRS and CDR2 YFSETQ. V was clipped by 1 base and J by 2 bases; unmatched bases: 10. Written as DNA, the CDR3 is TGCGCCAGCAGCTTGCGACGGACGACTAGCGGTACCTACAATGAGCAGTTCTTC. It encodes CASSLRRTTSGTYNEQFF. The entire variable domain, with the rest obtained from reference TRBV5-1 and TRBJ2-1, is as follows: KAGVTQTPRYLIKTRGQQVTLSCSPISGHRSVSWYQQTPGQGLQFLFEYFSETQRNKGNFPGRFSGRQFSNSRSEMNVSTLELGDSALYLCASSLRRTTSGTYNEQFFGPGTRLTVL.

This clonotype was counted at least ten times. The CDR3 sequence is CASSYSAGGPVEQFF. The CDR3 DNA reads as TGTGCCAGCAGTTACTCGGCGGGAGGGCCTGTTGAGCAGTTCTTC. The V call is TRBV6-5, the J call TRBJ2-1; 9 positions agree with TRBD2. CDR3 length: 15 amino acids. Unmatched junction bases numbered 6, after V lost 0 bases and J lost 9 bases. In germline, CDR1 is MNHEY, CDR2 SVGAGI.

The chain has TRBV6-2 or TRBV6-3 and TRBJ2-1; 13 bases are shared with TRBD2. This CDR3 spans 17 amino acids. From germline, CDR1 is MNHEY and CDR2 SVGEGT. The V gene end was trimmed by 7 bases and the J gene end by 7 bases; junction bases not matched to a gene: 13. The CDR3 sequence is CASINGLAGVRANEQFF. CDR3 bases: TGTGCCAGCATAAACGGACTAGCGGGAGTTCGGGCGAATGAGCAGTTCTTC.

Points on this clonotype: A junction boundary mismatches the germline segment, possibly from a read error. The DNA of the CDR3 is TGTGCCAGCCGCCGGGGGCTCCAAGACACCCAGTACTTC. Its protein is CASRRGLQDTQYF. V gene TRBV2 combines with J gene TRBJ2-1, with D perhaps given as TRBD1 or TRBD2 (6 bases each). The J call may be mistaken, given a closer DNA end match to TRBJ2-5. The CDR3 extends over 13 amino acids. Germline V CDR1 and CDR2: SNHLY, FYNNEI.

This clonotype was counted ten times or more. The V and J genes are TRBV3-1 and TRBJ2-2; D may be TRBD1 (6 bases). The germline gives CDR1 LGHDT, CDR2 YNNKEL (reference sequence). V was shortened by 4 bases and J by 1 base, with 10 bases between the two germline ends. This CDR3 comprises 15 residues. In nucleotides, the CDR3 is TGTGCCAGCAGCCCACAGACAGGGAACACCGGGGAGCTGTTTTTT. Translation: CASSPQTGNTGELFF.

This clonotype was seen repeatedly, ten times or more. The chain joins TRBV11-3 to TRBJ2-1; 8 bases fit TRBD2. Germline lookup yields CDR1 SGHNT and CDR2 YENEEA. The CDR3 has 16 amino acids. J was trimmed by 5 bases and V by 1 base; bases with no gene match: 7. CDR3 DNA sequence: TGTGCCAGCAGCTTAGCGGGAGGGATGCTGAACAATGAGCAGTTCTTC. This encodes CASSLAGGMLNNEQFF.